The next 5 T cell receptor beta chains were all read from a single sample in a study of CD8 T cells in ankylosing spondylitis. TCRdb re-called the 5' RACE reads through MiXCR, storing one row per CDR3 protein. The table has about 100,000 distinct CDR3 sequences, about 8.6% seen once. What was sequenced was blood, either unsorted or a sorted T cell fraction (not recorded which). The receptors were gathered from a male donor with ankylosing spondylitis or in good health (not recorded which).

This clonotype was detected many times. The rearrangement joins TRBV12-3 or TRBV12-4 to TRBJ1-1; no clear D gene. V lost 8 bases and J 5 bases, leaving 18 bases between the germline ends. The CDR3 loop spans 14 amino acids. The CDR3 spells CASGTVPPGTEAFF. The CDR3 bases are TGTGCCAGCGGCACCGTCCCCCCTGGGACTGAAGCTTTCTTT.

This clonotype was observed many times. V usage is TRBV4-3 and J usage is TRBJ1-2; D is possibly TRBD1 (6 bases). Germline V gene sequence: CDR1 LGHNA, CDR2 YSLEER. V lost 4 bases, J lost 3 bases, and 12 bases lay in between. The CDR3 covers 14 residues. CDR3 residues: CASSPIRGDYGYTF. The CDR3 DNA is TGCGCCAGCAGCCCCATCAGGGGTGACTATGGCTACACCTTC.

This clonotype was counted at least ten times. The chain's CDR3 is CSAREQVWYNEQFF. Here the CDR3 DNA reads TGCAGTGCTAGGGAGCAGGTCTGGTACAATGAGCAGTTCTTC. The chain is built from TRBV20-1 and TRBJ2-1; D not resolved. In germline, CDR1 is DFQATT, CDR2 SNEGSKA (reference sequence). Trimming cost V 3 bases and J 4 bases, with 13 bases left between them. The CDR3 is made up of 14 amino acids.

This clonotype was seen many times. The gene calls are TRBV4-3 and TRBJ2-1, with D possibly matching TRBD1 (5 bases). V lost 0 bases and J lost 4, with 10 bases in between. The length of the CDR3 is 15 residues. CDR1 LGHNA and CDR2 YSLEER come from the germline V gene. The CDR3 nucleotides read TGCGCCAGCAGCCAAGAGGGGCAGGAATACAATGAGCAGTTCTTC. Residues: CASSQEGQEYNEQFF.

The sample holds many counts of this clonotype. The chain is built from TRBV3-1 and TRBJ2-1, with 13 bases identical to TRBD2. Trimming took 2 bases from V and 7 from J; bases not matched to a gene: 2. This CDR3 region has 15 residues. Per the germline V gene, CDR1 is LGHDT and CDR2 is YNNKEL (reference sequence). The CDR3 reads CASSQMTSGGNEQFF. CDR3 bases: TGTGCCAGCAGCCAAATGACTAGCGGGGGGAATGAGCAGTTCTTC.